What follows are 21 T cell receptor beta chains derived from one specimen sequenced in a study of shared T cell receptors in the human thymus. Libraries were prepared by immunoSEQ multiplex PCR; TCRdb keeps only in-frame clonotypes and omits some of them. Of hundreds of thousands of clones listed, roughly 90% are singletons. The sample was also reused in another study, on human thymus T cells.

The sequencing sample was made of thymocytes. The receptors were sampled from a boy in the first two years of life with a congenital heart defect.

This clone has more than one count but fewer than ten. The chain carries TRBV19 and TRBJ1-1; 7 bases map to TRBD1. Germline-derived CDR1 and CDR2 are LNHDA and SQIVND (reference sequence). The CDR3 is 14 residues long. V dropped 7 bases and J dropped 0; count of bases not matched to a gene: 5. CDR3 region: CASMGQLMNTEAFF. CDR3 coding DNA: TGTGCCAGTATGGGACAGCTCATGAACACTGAAGCTTTCTTT. Full variable domain (outside the CDR3, taken from reference TRBV19 and TRBJ1-1): DGGITQSPKYLFRKEGQNVTLSCEQNLNHDAMYWYRQDPGQGLRLIYYSQIVNDFQKGDIAEGYSVSREKKESFPLTVTSAQKNPTAFYLCASMGQLMNTEAFFGQGTRLTVV.

This chain joins TRBV4-2 and TRBJ1-1; D ambiguous. Germline CDR1 LGHNA, CDR2 YNFKEQ. The CDR3 sequence is 13 residues long. Trimming pared 6 bases from V and 0 bases from J, leaving 8 bases between. CDR3 residues: CASSSPLNTEAFF. CDR3 nucleotides: TGTGCCAGCAGTTCTCCCTTGAACACTGAAGCTTTCTTT.

This chain uses TRBV11-2 with TRBJ2-1, with D perhaps matching TRBD1 (5 bases). Germline-derived CDR1 and CDR2 are SGHAT and FQNNGV. The V end was cut by 3 bases, the J end by 8 bases, with 20 bases between. The length of the CDR3 is 16 residues. The CDR3 sequence: CASSLGPPGRVDEQFF. The CDR3, as DNA: TGTGCCAGCAGCTTGGGTCCCCCTGGCAGGGTCGATGAGCAGTTCTTC.

This clone was seen a single time. The chain uses TRBV14 and TRBJ1-4; 10 bases are a match to TRBD1. This CDR3 is built from 19 residues. Per germline, CDR1 SGHDN and CDR2 FVKESK. The trim removed 4 bases at V and 8 bases at J, leaving 19 bases unmatched. CDR3 nucleotides: TGTGCCAGCAGCCGAACTAATCCCGGGACAGGGGAGAGAAACGAAAAACTGTTTTTT. This sequence encodes CASSRTNPGTGERNEKLFF.

The V and J genes are TRBV6-6 and TRBJ2-7; the match to TRBD1 covers 7 bases. Trimming cost V 5 bases and J 4 bases; bases outside gene matches: 11. Germline CDR1 reads MNHNY; CDR2 reads SVGAGI (reference sequence). This CDR3 region has 15 residues. This CDR3 is CASSPRTGTLYEQYF. The CDR3 DNA reads as TGTGCCAGCAGTCCACGGACAGGAACTCTTTACGAGCAGTACTTC.

The chain has TRBV4-3 and TRBJ1-4, with a weak D call TRBD1 (6 bases). Trimming shortened V by 0 bases and J by 7 bases, and 12 bases separated the two germline ends. Germline CDR1 LGHNA, CDR2 YSLEER. The CDR3 has 15 amino acids. The CDR3 loop reads CASSQDWGGGEKLFF. The DNA of the CDR3 is TGCGCCAGCAGCCAAGACTGGGGGGGCGGTGAAAAACTGTTTTTT.

CDR3 sequence reads: CASSYWDRGRYEQYF. In DNA, the CDR3 is TGTGCCAGCAGTTATTGGGACAGGGGCCGCTACGAGCAGTACTTC. The gene calls are TRBV6-5 and TRBJ2-7, with 10 bases fitting TRBD1. Losses at the gene ends were 3 bases for V and 3 bases for J; bases not matched to a gene: 5. The CDR3 contains 15 residues. CDR1 is MNHEY and CDR2 is SVGAGI in the germline V gene.

The rearrangement joins TRBV18 to TRBJ2-7; weak D call: TRBD2 (5 bases). Germline V gene lookup returns CDR1 KGHSH and CDR2 LQKENI. The V and J ends lost 3 bases and 7 bases respectively, with 13 bases between them. There are 13 residues in the CDR3. The CDR3 coding sequence is TGTGCCAGCTCACCGAGCGGAGGTCGGGAGCAGTACTTC. Its protein is CASSPSGGREQYF.

V is TRBV6-5 and J is TRBJ2-5; TRBD2 aligns across 11 bases. Germline-derived CDR1 and CDR2 are MNHEY and SVGAGI. This CDR3 comprises 15 residues. V trimming: 7 bases; J trimming: 3 bases; junction bases outside the gene matches: 7. CDR3 sequence: CASTPLAGAEETQYF. CDR3 sequence (DNA): TGTGCCAGCACCCCACTAGCGGGAGCGGAAGAGACCCAGTACTTC.

This clone was picked up a small number of times. The chain couples TRBV28 to TRBJ1-1; the match to TRBD1 covers 10 bases. The CDR3 totals 15 residues. Germline V gene data show CDR1 as MDHEN and CDR2 as SYDVKM. V trimming: 6 bases; J trimming: 1 base; junction bases outside the gene matches: 5. In DNA form, the CDR3 reads TGTGCCAGCAGCCCTGGACAGGGGGGGAACACTGAAGCTTTCTTT. Translation: CASSPGQGGNTEAFF.

V gene TRBV27 combines with J gene TRBJ1-1, with a weak D call TRBD1 (5 bases). The CDR3 is 14 residues long. Germline V gene sequence: CDR1 MNHEY, CDR2 SMNVEV (reference sequence). Trimming stripped 2 bases from V and 4 bases from J, with 11 bases between. CDR3: CASSLEDSTTEAFF. CDR3 DNA sequence: TGTGCCAGCAGTTTAGAAGACAGCACCACTGAAGCTTTCTTT.

This chain links TRBV12-5 with TRBJ1-6, with D possibly matching TRBD1 (5 bases). V was shortened by 2 bases and J by 2 bases, with 16 bases between the two germline ends. The CDR3 loop spans 18 amino acids. Germline CDR1 is LGHNT and CDR2 is FRNRAP. This chain's CDR3 is CASGLQNRTIPYNSPLHF. The DNA of the CDR3 is TGTGCTAGTGGTTTGCAGAACCGGACAATTCCCTATAATTCACCCCTCCACTTT.

This chain links TRBV9 with TRBJ1-2; 10 bases are shared with TRBD1. From germline, CDR1 is SGDLS and CDR2 YYNGEE. This CDR3 has 17 amino acids. V was clipped by 4 bases and J by 0 bases; unmatched bases: 9. DNA for the CDR3: TGTGCCAGCAGCCCGTCCCGGGACAGGGGCGCTAACTATGGCTACACCTTC. Residues: CASSPSRDRGANYGYTF.

This chain joins TRBV28 and TRBJ2-1; 7 bases line up with TRBD2. V lost 3 bases to trimming and J lost 3 bases; unmatched junction nucleotides: 5. Germline-derived CDR1 and CDR2 are MDHEN and SYDVKM. This CDR3 contains 15 residues. The CDR3 nucleotides are TGTGCCAGCAGTTTCGGTGGGGGGGACTACAATGAGCAGTTCTTC. It translates to CASSFGGGDYNEQFF.

J is TRBJ2-3 and V is TRBV11-3; D remains unclear. Germline-derived CDR1 and CDR2 are SGHNT and YENEEA. Trimming left V 4 bases short and J 0 bases short, with 5 bases between. The CDR3 length is 13 residues. CDR3 region: CASSSLSTDTQYF. The CDR3 DNA reads TGTGCCAGCAGCTCCTTGAGCACAGATACGCAGTATTTT. The whole variable domain, remainder taken from reference TRBV11-3 and TRBJ2-3, is EAGVVQSPRYKIIEKKQPVAFWCNPISGHNTLYWYLQNLGQGPELLIRYENEEAVDDSQLPKDRFSAERLKGVDSTLKIQPAELGDSAVYLCASSSLSTDTQYFGPGTRLTVL.

A word on this clone: At the DNA level, this CDR3 is encoded by other sequences in the same sample as well. This chain links TRBV5-1 with TRBJ2-3; perhaps TRBD1 as D (6 bases). V was shortened by 0 bases and J by 0 bases, with 11 bases between the two germline ends. Germline-derived CDR1 and CDR2 are SGHRS and YFSETQ. The CDR3 has 16 amino acids. The CDR3 DNA reads as TGCGCCAGCAGCTTGGGGGGGCAGGGCAGCACAGATACGCAGTATTTT. Amino acid sequence: CASSLGGQGSTDTQYF. The entire variable domain, with the rest obtained from reference TRBV5-1 and TRBJ2-3, is as follows: KAGVTQTPRYLIKTRGQQVTLSCSPISGHRSVSWYQQTPGQGLQFLFEYFSETQRNKGNFPGRFSGRQFSNSRSEMNVSTLELGDSALYLCASSLGGQGSTDTQYFGPGTRLTVL.

J is TRBJ2-3 and V is TRBV27, with D possibly TRBD1 on 5 matching bases. Deletions cut 4 bases from V and 2 bases from J, with 10 bases between. From germline, CDR1 is MNHEY and CDR2 SMNVEV (reference sequence). CDR3 size: 14 residues. The CDR3 DNA sequence: TGTGCCAGCAGTTCGTCGACAGACACAGATACGCAGTATTTT. It is translated as CASSSSTDTDTQYF.

The chain links TRBV7-9 to TRBJ1-3, with TRBD1 matching over 8 bases. Germline V gives CDR1 SEHNR, CDR2 FQNEAQ (reference sequence). With V trimmed by 1 base and J by 7 bases, 6 bases remained unmatched. The CDR3 sequence is 15 residues long. The CDR3 DNA reads as TGTGCCAGCAGCTTAGAGCTGGCAGGGGGCAACACCATATATTTT. Amino acid sequence: CASSLELAGGNTIYF.

This clone has just a few counts. The chain's CDR3 is CASARVDYEQYF. As DNA, the CDR3 is TGTGCCAGCGCGAGGGTCGACTACGAGCAGTACTTC. The chain employs TRBV6-6 and TRBJ2-7, with D possibly being TRBD2 (5 bases). CDR3 length equals 12 residues. The germline gives CDR1 MNHNY, CDR2 SVGAGI (reference sequence). Trimming left V 8 bases short and J 3 bases short, with 11 bases between.

The V gene is TRBV7-9, the J gene TRBJ2-7, with D possibly TRBD1 on 6 matching bases. V was clipped by 2 bases and J by 5 bases, with 10 bases between them. The CDR3 runs 13 residues. Germline CDR1 and CDR2: SEHNR and FQNEAQ (reference sequence). The CDR3 here is CASSLSKGDEQYF. The DNA of the CDR3 is TGTGCCAGCAGCTTAAGTAAGGGGGACGAGCAGTACTTC.

As for this clone: Within the sample, other DNA sequences also encode this same CDR3. The chain combines TRBV20-1 with TRBJ2-7; D remains ambiguous. The length of the CDR3 is 11 residues. Germline loops: CDR1 DFQATT, CDR2 SNEGSKA (reference sequence). V was shortened by 6 bases and J by 2 bases, with 8 bases between the two germline ends. The CDR3 bases are TGCAGTGCGCGGTCGGCCTACGAGCAGTACTTC. It translates to CSARSAYEQYF.